This paragraph covers one T cell receptor beta chain sequence. What it binds is not known. Disease duration was under 3 months in the ophthalmopathy patients, who also had a Clinical Activity Score of at least 3 and a NOSPECS grade of at least 4. Amplified TCR beta CDR3 regions came from RNA transcripts. Initially, a first-round RT-PCR of the TCR CDR3 employed the HTBI primer set. Each CDR3 protein is one row after TCRdb ran MiXCR on the multiplex PCR reads. Of 400,000 to 450,000 distinct CDR3 sequences listed, roughly 14% are singletons. Germline V lookup: CDR1 WNHNN, CDR2 SYGVQD (reference sequence). The length of the CDR3 is 15 residues. The V end was cut by 6 bases, the J end by 6 bases, with 19 bases between. This sample was taken from a study of T cells in Graves' hyperthyroidism and ophthalmopathy. Study context: Blood was drawn when the patient was first diagnosed and still untreated.

Overall study results and limits: Expanded thyroid clonotypes (above 0.001) were mostly also found in blood. Ophthalmopathy onset followed model prediction by a median around 6.6 months.

What was sequenced was blood. This chain connects TRBV10-1 to TRBJ2-3; D is ambiguous. The TCR was taken from a man between 18 and 29 years old with Graves' ophthalmopathy. The CDR3, as DNA: TGCGCCAGCAGATTTATGGCTAGATTTGCGGATACGCAGTATTTT. Translating gives CASRFMARFADTQYF.